A single sample is the source of the 22 T cell receptor beta chains below, sequenced in a study of tissue T cells after allogeneic stem cell transplantation. Using immunoSEQ multiplex PCR, the repertoire was profiled, and TCRdb retains in-frame clones only, with some absent. The sample gives 3,000 to 5,000 clones, around 50% of which show up once; roughly a tenth is in the top ten. Specified time point: mouse harvest day 7 after allogeneic transplant. Tail vein injection delivered 10^7 T-cell-depleted bone marrow cells and 10^6 splenic CD5+ T cells. The material sequenced was lymph node tissue. Every receptor here comes from a female BALB/c mouse given C57BL/6 T cells with graft-versus-host disease after an allogeneic hematopoietic cell transplant.

About this clone: The germline and genes are mouse ones. The CDR3 extends 1 residue past the end of the read, so its final part is completed from the germline J gene. The V call is TRBV26, the J call TRBJ1-2, with TRBD1 matching over 9 bases. Germline values: CDR1 KGHPV, CDR2 FQNQEV (reference sequence). This CDR3 has 14 amino acids. V shed 4 bases, J shed 1 base, and the junction held 1 base outside the gene matches. The CDR3 bases that were read are TGTGCCAGCAGTCCGACAGGGGGAAACTCCGACTACACC. It translates to CASSPTGGNSDYT. The CDR3 reads in full as CASSPTGGNSDYTF. Full variable domain (remainder filled in from reference TRBV26 and TRBJ1-2): NSKVIQTPRYLVKGQGQKAKMRCIPEKGHPVVFWYQQNKNNEFKFLINFQNQEVLQQIDMTEKRFSAECPSNSPCSLEIQSSEAGDSALYLCASSPTGGNSDYTFGSGTRLLVI.

By frequency in the sample, this clone is large (0.1 to 1%). Any gene name here is a mouse gene name. The read halts 1 residue ahead of the CDR3 end, with the missing end drawn from the germline J gene. The chain links TRBV26 to TRBJ1-4, with D uncertain. This CDR3 comprises 14 residues. Deletions cut 2 bases from V and 0 bases from J, with 4 bases between. CDR1 is KGHPV and CDR2 is FQNQEV in the germline V gene (reference sequence). This CDR3 reads CASSLLISNERLFF. CDR3 DNA (partial): TGTGCCAGCAGTCTGCTAATTTCCAACGAAAGATTATTT.

A remark on this clone: Gene names are the mouse ones. The read comes to an end 1 residue before the CDR3 does, leaving the germline J gene to fill in the end. The genes are TRBV12-2 and TRBJ2-4; 10 bases are shared with TRBD2. The CDR3 runs to 14 residues. Germline loops: CDR1 SGHLS, CDR2 HYDKME. V was clipped by 0 bases and J by 4 bases; unmatched bases: 0. The CDR3: CASSLGLGENTLYF. The CDR3 bases that were read are TGTGCCAGCTCTCTCGGACTGGGGGAAAACACCTTGTAC. Full variable domain (outside the CDR3, taken from reference TRBV12-2 and TRBJ2-4): NSGVVQSPRYIIKGKGERSILKCIPISGHLSVAWYQQTQGQELKFFIQHYDKMERDKGNLPSRFSVQQFDDYHSEMNMSALELEDSAVYFCASSLGLGENTLYFGAGTRLSVL.

Turning to this clone: Mouse names are used for the genes. Read sequence stops 1 residue before the CDR3 end, and the germline J gene provides the missing end. The rearrangement uses TRBV4 and TRBJ2-1, with 10 bases identical to TRBD2. The length of the CDR3 is 15 residues. J was trimmed by 1 base and V by 6 bases; bases with no gene match: 3. Germline V gives CDR1 LGHDT, CDR2 YNNKQL (reference sequence). CDR3: CASSHWGGNYAEQFF. The CDR3 bases that were read are TGTGCCAGCAGTCACTGGGGGGGGAACTATGCTGAGCAGTTC.

About this clone itself: Gene labels here are mouse ones. The CDR3 goes on 1 residue after the read ends, and that part is filled in from the germline J gene. The chain uses TRBV20 and TRBJ2-1; 9 nucleotides line up with TRBD2. The CDR3 runs 14 residues. V shed 2 bases, J shed 4 bases, and the junction held 3 bases outside the gene matches. Germline lookup yields CDR1 GFQATS and CDR2 STVNSAI. The CDR3 protein is CGARTGGLYAEQFF. The part of the CDR3 DNA that was read is TGTGGTGCTAGGACTGGGGGGTTGTATGCTGAGCAGTTC.

On this clone: Gene names and germline refer to mouse. Read sequence stops 1 residue before the CDR3 end, and the germline J gene provides the missing end. The chain couples TRBV26 to TRBJ1-6; 7 positions match TRBD1. TRBJ1-6 is classed as an ORF, of uncertain function. The CDR3 length is 14 residues. After removal of 2 bases from V and 7 bases from J, the junction contained 2 bases not matched to a gene. The V gene's germline CDR1 is KGHPV and CDR2 FQNQEV (reference sequence). This CDR3 is CASSLRGRNSPLYF. The part of the CDR3 DNA that was read is TGTGCCAGCAGTCTGAGGGGGCGGAATTCGCCCCTCTAC.

Regarding this clone: Gene names denote mouse genes. Partial CDR3 DNA: TGTGCCAGCAGTTTCGGCTGGGGGGGCGGCCAAGACACCCAGTAC. This gives the protein CASSFGWGGGQDTQY. From start to end, the CDR3 is CASSFGWGGGQDTQYF. The chain links TRBV15 to TRBJ2-5; TRBD2 matches 10 bases. The CDR3 end falls 1 residue outside the read, so it is completed with the germline J gene. The junction had 5 bases not matched to a gene; V was cut back by 3 bases and J by 2 bases. In germline, CDR1 is SGHND, CDR2 FRSKSL. The CDR3 consists of 16 residues.

This clone was seen only a few times. The germline and genes are mouse ones. The CDR3 is cut off 1 residue early in the read; its end comes from the germline J gene. Other DNA sequences in the same sample also yield this CDR3. This chain links TRBV26 with TRBJ2-2; 7 bases match TRBD1. Losses at the gene ends were 4 bases for V and 0 bases for J; bases not matched to a gene: 2. The CDR3 is 15 amino acids. Per the germline V gene, CDR1 is KGHPV and CDR2 is FQNQEV (reference sequence). CDR3 bases read: TGTGCCAGCAGTCCAGGGACAGCAAACACCGGGCAGCTCTAC. Its protein is CASSPGTANTGQLY. The full CDR3 sequence reads CASSPGTANTGQLYF.

As regards this clone: Gene names and germline refer to mouse. The read ends 1 residue early relative to the CDR3; the germline J gene fills the gap. The J gene is TRBJ1-6, the V gene TRBV3; 7 nucleotides agree with TRBD1. TRBJ1-6 is sorted into the ORF group, with uncertain function. Trimming removed 3 bases from V and 8 bases from J; junction bases left unmatched: 1. Germline V CDR1 and CDR2: SNHLY, FYNGKV (reference sequence). The CDR3 spans 13 residues. CDR3 bases read: TGTGCCAGCAGCTTTGACAGGGATTCGCCCCTCTAC. Residues: CASSFDRDSPLY. The full CDR3 protein reads CASSFDRDSPLYF.

A remark on this clone: The listed genes are named as in mouse. The observed sequence ends 1 residue before the CDR3 terminus, with the missing tail filled in from the germline J gene. The chain has TRBV13-2 and TRBJ2-7; the match to TRBD2 covers 10 bases. Trimming removed 5 bases from V and 4 bases from J; junction bases left unmatched: 9. Germline-derived CDR1 and CDR2 are NNHNN and SYGAGS (reference sequence). The CDR3 is 15 amino acids. CDR3 region: CASGPDWGARYEQYF. CDR3 bases read: TGTGCCAGCGGCCCCGACTGGGGGGCGCGGTATGAACAGTAC.

A note on this clone: Mouse gene names apply. The sequenced part of the CDR3 DNA is TGTGCCAGCAGTTTAGGAGCAAACACCGGGCAGCTCTAC. This sequence encodes CASSLGANTGQLY. The CDR3 in its entirety is CASSLGANTGQLYF. J is TRBJ2-2 and V is TRBV15; no reliable D call. The read terminates 1 residue ahead of where the CDR3 ends, so the germline J gene completes it. The CDR3 is made up of 14 amino acids. V was trimmed by 1 base and J by 0 bases, leaving 3 bases between them. Germline CDR1 reads SGHND; CDR2 reads FRSKSL.

On this clone: Gene and germline names: mouse. The missing CDR3 end, 1 residue past where the read stops, is filled in from the germline J gene. This sequence joins TRBV1 and TRBJ2-4; 7 nucleotides agree with TRBD1. Trimming removed 0 bases from V and 0 bases from J; junction bases left unmatched: 3. Germline CDR1 and CDR2: NSQYPW and LRSPGD (reference sequence). This CDR3 region has 16 residues. The CDR3: CTCSADSGQSQNTLYF. The part of the CDR3 DNA that was read is TGCACCTGCAGTGCAGACTCGGGACAGAGTCAAAACACCTTGTAC.

In the case of this clone: Genes and germline are mouse. Sequencing ends 1 residue short of the CDR3 end; the germline J gene provides the rest. This sequence joins TRBV13-2 and TRBJ1-2, with no clear D. Germline CDR1 is NNHNN and CDR2 is SYGAGS (reference sequence). This CDR3 is 14 amino acids long. The ends were cut back, 1 base at V and 0 bases at J, with 7 bases in the middle. CDR3 bases read: TGTGCCAGCGGTGATCACATTGCAAACTCCGACTACACC. The encoded protein is CASGDHIANSDYT. The whole CDR3 protein reads CASGDHIANSDYTF.

In its sample, this clone was seen a few times. Germline and genes here are mouse. CDR3 bases read: TGTGCCAGCAGCCCCTCGGGATCTGGAAATACGCTCTAT. Amino acids: CASSPSGSGNTLY. The whole CDR3 region reads CASSPSGSGNTLYF. The V gene is TRBV5, the J gene TRBJ1-3; the D is unclear. The read terminates 1 residue ahead of where the CDR3 ends, so the germline J gene completes it. Germline loops: CDR1 LGHNA, CDR2 YNLKQL (reference sequence). V was shortened by 4 bases and J by 1 base, with 8 bases between the two germline ends. CDR3 size: 14 residues.

A word on this clone: The genes are named according to mouse. The missing CDR3 end, 1 residue past where the read stops, is filled in from the germline J gene. This chain links TRBV3 with TRBJ2-7; 11 bases line up with TRBD2. V lost 3 bases, J lost 2 bases, and 3 bases stayed unmatched. Germline V gene lookup returns CDR1 SNHLY and CDR2 FYNGKV (reference sequence). CDR3 length equals 15 residues. CDR3 bases read: TGTGCCAGCAGCTTTGGACTGGGGGGCGCCTATGAACAGTAC. Translation gives CASSFGLGGAYEQY. The whole CDR3 protein reads CASSFGLGGAYEQYF.

This clone has a handful of counts. Any gene name here is a mouse gene name. Read sequence stops 1 residue before the CDR3 end, and the germline J gene provides the missing end. The chain employs TRBV26 and TRBJ1-3; D gene uncertain. The germline V gene has CDR1 KGHPV and CDR2 FQNQEV (reference sequence). V was pared by 2 bases and J by 2 bases, with 4 bases between. The CDR3 contains 13 residues. Incomplete CDR3 DNA: TGTGCCAGCAGTCTGGGGACTGGAAATACGCTCTAT. Translation: CASSLGTGNTLY. The full CDR3 sequence reads CASSLGTGNTLYF.

A word on this clone: The gene symbols are mouse symbols. The sequence runs out 1 residue before the end of the CDR3; the remainder is reconstructed from the germline J gene. V usage is TRBV26 and J usage is TRBJ1-2; 8 bases align to TRBD1. With 2 bases clipped from V and 5 bases from J, the junction kept 4 bases outside the gene matches. CDR3 length: 14 amino acids. Germline lookup yields CDR1 KGHPV and CDR2 FQNQEV (reference sequence). The CDR3 bases that were read are TGTGCCAGCAGTCTGACAGGGGGAGGGTCCGACTACACC. This sequence encodes CASSLTGGGSDYT. The full CDR3 reads CASSLTGGGSDYTF.

On this clone itself: Mouse gene names and germline throughout. The CDR3 end falls 1 residue outside the read, so it is completed with the germline J gene. This chain uses TRBV19 with TRBJ1-4, with TRBD1 as a possible D gene (6 bases). CDR1 and CDR2 from the germline V gene are FNHDT and SITEND (reference sequence). Trimming took off 0 bases at V and 4 bases at J, with 10 bases between the two ends. This CDR3 contains 15 residues. CDR3 region: CASSIEGGGNERLFF. The part of the CDR3 DNA that was read is TGTGCCAGCAGTATAGAGGGGGGGGGCAACGAAAGATTATTT. Looking up the rest from reference TRBV19 and TRBJ1-4 gives the full variable domain: GGIITQTPKFLIGQEGQKLTLKCQQNFNHDTMYWYRQDSGKGLRLIYYSITENDLQKGDLSEGYDASREKKSSFSLTVTSAQKNEMAVFLCASSIEGGGNERLFFGHGTKLSVL.

Regarding this clone: Gene names follow the mouse nomenclature. The CDR3 goes on 1 residue after the read ends, and that part is filled in from the germline J gene. V gene TRBV31 combines with J gene TRBJ1-1; D is unclear. Trimming left V 0 bases short and J 3 bases short, with 2 bases between. The CDR3 is 11 residues long. Per germline, CDR1 GKSSPN and CDR2 SITVG. CDR3 DNA (partial): TGTGCCTGGAGTCTGTACACAGAAGTCTTC. It is translated as CAWSLYTEVF. The entire CDR3 reads CAWSLYTEVFF.

This clone was recorded a few times. All gene names here are mouse names. The CDR3 is cut off 1 residue early in the read; its end comes from the germline J gene. J is TRBJ2-1 and V is TRBV26; D possibly uses TRBD1 or TRBD2 (5 bases each). Trimming removed 5 bases at V and 4 bases at J, with 9 bases between. Germline V gives CDR1 KGHPV, CDR2 FQNQEV (reference sequence). CDR3 length: 13 residues. Incomplete CDR3 DNA: TGTGCCAGCAGTGGGGGTGGATATGCTGAGCAGTTC. It translates to CASSGGGYAEQF. The complete CDR3 protein is CASSGGGYAEQFF.

This clone was observed once. Gene names follow the mouse nomenclature. The observed sequence ends 1 residue before the CDR3 terminus, with the missing tail filled in from the germline J gene. The genes are TRBV2 and TRBJ2-5, with 9 bases identical to TRBD1. The CDR3 totals 15 residues. Trimming removed 0 bases from V and 5 bases from J; junction bases left unmatched: 3. CDR1 and CDR2 from the germline V gene are LGHNA and YSYQKL. CDR3 amino acids: CASSQETGGRDTQYF. The sequenced CDR3 bases are TGTGCCAGCAGCCAAGAAACAGGGGGCCGAGACACCCAGTAC.

On this clone itself: Genes here carry mouse names. The CDR3 sequence: CASSLQNEQYF. The part of the CDR3 DNA that was read is TGTGCCAGCAGTTTACAAAATGAACAGTAC. The rearrangement joins TRBV23 to TRBJ2-7; TRBD1, as called in the table, went unchecked against the DNA. The CDR3 extends 1 residue past the end of the read, so its final part is completed from the germline J gene. This CDR3 has 11 residues. Per germline, CDR1 KGHTA and CDR2 FQNQQP.